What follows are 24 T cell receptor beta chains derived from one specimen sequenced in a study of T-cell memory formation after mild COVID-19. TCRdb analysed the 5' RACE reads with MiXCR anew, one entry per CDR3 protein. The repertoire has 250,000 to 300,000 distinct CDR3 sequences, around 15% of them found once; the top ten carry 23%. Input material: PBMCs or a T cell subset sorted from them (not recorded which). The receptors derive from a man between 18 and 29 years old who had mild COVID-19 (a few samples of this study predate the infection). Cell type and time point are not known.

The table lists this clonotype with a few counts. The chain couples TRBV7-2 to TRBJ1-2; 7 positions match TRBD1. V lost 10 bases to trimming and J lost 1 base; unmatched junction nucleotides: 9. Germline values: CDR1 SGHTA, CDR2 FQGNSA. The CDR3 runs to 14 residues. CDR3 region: CATGTDTINYGYTF. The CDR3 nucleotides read TGTGCCACGGGGACAGATACTATTAACTATGGCTACACCTTC.

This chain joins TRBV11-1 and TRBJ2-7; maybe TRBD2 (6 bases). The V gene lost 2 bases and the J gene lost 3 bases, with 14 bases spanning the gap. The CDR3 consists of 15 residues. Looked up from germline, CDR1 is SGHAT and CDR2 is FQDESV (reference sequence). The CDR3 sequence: CASSLSEGGIYEQYF. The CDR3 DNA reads TGTGCCAGCAGCTTATCGGAGGGCGGAATCTACGAGCAGTACTTC.

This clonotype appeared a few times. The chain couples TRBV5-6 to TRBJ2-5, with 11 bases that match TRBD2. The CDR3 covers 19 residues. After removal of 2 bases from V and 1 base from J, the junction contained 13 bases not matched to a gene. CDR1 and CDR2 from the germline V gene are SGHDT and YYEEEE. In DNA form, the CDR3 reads TGTGCCAGCAGCTTACCGGGACTAGCGGTCTCGGGTACCCAAGAGACCCAGTACTTC. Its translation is CASSLPGLAVSGTQETQYF. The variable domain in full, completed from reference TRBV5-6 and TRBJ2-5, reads DAGVTQSPTHLIKTRGQQVTLRCSPKSGHDTVSWYQQALGQGPQFIFQYYEEEERQRGNFPDRFSGHQFPNYSSELNVNALLLGDSALYLCASSLPGLAVSGTQETQYFGPGTRLLVL.

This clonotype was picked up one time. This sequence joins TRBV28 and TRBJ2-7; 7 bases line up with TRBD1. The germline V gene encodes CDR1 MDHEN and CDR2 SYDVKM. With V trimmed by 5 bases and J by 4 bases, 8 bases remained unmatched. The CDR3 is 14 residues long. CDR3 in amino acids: CASSPQQGWYEQYV. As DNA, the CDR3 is TGTGCCAGCAGTCCACAACAGGGGTGGTACGAGCAGTACGTC.

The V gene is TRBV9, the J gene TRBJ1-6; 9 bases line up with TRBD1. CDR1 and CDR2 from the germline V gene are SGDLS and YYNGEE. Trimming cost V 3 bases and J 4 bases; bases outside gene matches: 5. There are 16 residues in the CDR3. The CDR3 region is CASSANRGPYNSPLHF. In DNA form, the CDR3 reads TGTGCCAGCAGCGCCAACAGGGGGCCGTATAATTCACCCCTCCACTTT. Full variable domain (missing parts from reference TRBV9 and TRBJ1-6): DSGVTQTPKHLITATGQRVTLRCSPRSGDLSVYWYQQSLDQGLQFLIQYYNGEERAKGNILERFSAQQFPDLHSELNLSSLELGDSALYFCASSANRGPYNSPLHFGNGTRLTVT.

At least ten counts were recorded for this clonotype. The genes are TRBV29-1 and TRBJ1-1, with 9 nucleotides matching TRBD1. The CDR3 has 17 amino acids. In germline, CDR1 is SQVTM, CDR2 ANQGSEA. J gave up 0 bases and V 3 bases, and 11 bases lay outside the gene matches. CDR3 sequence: CSVEDVRDRAVNTEAFF. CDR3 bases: TGCAGCGTTGAGGACGTCCGGGACAGGGCCGTGAACACTGAAGCTTTCTTT. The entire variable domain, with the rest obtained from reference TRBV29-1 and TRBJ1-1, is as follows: SAVISQKPSRDICQRGTSLTIQCQVDSQVTMMFWYRQQPGQSLTLIATANQGSEATYESGFVIDKFPISRPNLTFSTLTVSNMSPEDSSIYLCSVEDVRDRAVNTEAFFGQGTRLTVV.

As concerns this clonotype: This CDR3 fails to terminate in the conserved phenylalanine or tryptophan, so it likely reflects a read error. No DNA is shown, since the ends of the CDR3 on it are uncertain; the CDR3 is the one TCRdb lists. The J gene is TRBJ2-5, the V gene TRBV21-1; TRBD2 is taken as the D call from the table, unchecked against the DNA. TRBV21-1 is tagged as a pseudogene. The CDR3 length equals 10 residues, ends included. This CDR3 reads CASSESGRTI.

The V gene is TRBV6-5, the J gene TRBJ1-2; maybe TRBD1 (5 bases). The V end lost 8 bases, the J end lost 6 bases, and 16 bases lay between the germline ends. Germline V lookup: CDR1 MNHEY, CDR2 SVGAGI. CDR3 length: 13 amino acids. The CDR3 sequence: CASAYRGSDGYTF. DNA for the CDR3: TGTGCCAGCGCCTATCGGGGGTCCGATGGCTACACCTTC.

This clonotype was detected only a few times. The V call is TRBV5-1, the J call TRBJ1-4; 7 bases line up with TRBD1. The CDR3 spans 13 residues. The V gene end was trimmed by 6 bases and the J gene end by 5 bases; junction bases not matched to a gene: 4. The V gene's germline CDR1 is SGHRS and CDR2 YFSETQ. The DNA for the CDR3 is TGCGCCAGCACGTCGGGACAGAATGAAAAACTGTTTTTT. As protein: CASTSGQNEKLFF.

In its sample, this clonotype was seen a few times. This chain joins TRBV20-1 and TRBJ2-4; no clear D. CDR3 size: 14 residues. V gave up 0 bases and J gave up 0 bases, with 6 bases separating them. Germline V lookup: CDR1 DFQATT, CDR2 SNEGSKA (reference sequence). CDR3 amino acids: CSAREGLAKNIQYF. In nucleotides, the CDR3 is TGCAGTGCTAGAGAGGGTTTAGCCAAAAACATTCAGTACTTC.

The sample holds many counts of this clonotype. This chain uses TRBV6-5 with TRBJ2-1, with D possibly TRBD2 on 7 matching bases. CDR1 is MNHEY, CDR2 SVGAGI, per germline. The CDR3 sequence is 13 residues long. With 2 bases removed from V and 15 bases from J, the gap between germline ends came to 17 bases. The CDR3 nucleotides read TGTGCCAGCAGTTACACGGGGGGCCGGGTAAGGTTCTTC. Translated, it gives CASSYTGGRVRFF.

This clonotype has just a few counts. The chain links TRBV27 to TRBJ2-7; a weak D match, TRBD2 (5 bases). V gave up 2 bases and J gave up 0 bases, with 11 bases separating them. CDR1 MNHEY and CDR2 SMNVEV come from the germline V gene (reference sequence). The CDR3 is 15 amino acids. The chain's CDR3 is CASSLGLPISYEQYF. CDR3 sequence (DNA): TGTGCCAGCAGTTTAGGACTCCCGATCTCCTACGAGCAGTACTTC.

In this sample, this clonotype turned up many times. The CDR3, as DNA: TGCGCCAGCAGCCCCGGGACAGGGGGGACAGATACGCAGTATTTT. Protein sequence: CASSPGTGGTDTQYF. J is TRBJ2-3 and V is TRBV5-1, with 11 bases identical to TRBD1. Germline V gene data show CDR1 as SGHRS and CDR2 as YFSETQ. This CDR3 contains 15 residues. V lost 4 bases and J lost 3; bases outside the gene matches: 4.

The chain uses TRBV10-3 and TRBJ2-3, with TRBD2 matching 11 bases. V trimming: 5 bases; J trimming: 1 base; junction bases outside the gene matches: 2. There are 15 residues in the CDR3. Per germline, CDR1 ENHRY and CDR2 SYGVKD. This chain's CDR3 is CAISSLAGGTDTQYF. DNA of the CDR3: TGTGCCATCAGTTCACTAGCGGGGGGCACAGATACGCAGTATTTT.

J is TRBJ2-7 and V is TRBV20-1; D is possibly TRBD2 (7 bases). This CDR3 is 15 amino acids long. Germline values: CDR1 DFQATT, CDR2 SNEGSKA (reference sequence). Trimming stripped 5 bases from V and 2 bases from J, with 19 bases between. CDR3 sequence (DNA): TGCAGTGCTCCGTTCGGACTAGGGACAACCTACGAGCAGTACTTC. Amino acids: CSAPFGLGTTYEQYF.

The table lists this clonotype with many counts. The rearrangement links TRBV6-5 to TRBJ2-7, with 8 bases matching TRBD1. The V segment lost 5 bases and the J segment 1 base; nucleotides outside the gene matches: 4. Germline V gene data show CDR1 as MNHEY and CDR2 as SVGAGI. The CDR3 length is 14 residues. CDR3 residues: CASSLRQGSYEQYF. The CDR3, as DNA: TGTGCCAGCAGTCTCCGACAGGGGTCCTACGAGCAGTACTTC.

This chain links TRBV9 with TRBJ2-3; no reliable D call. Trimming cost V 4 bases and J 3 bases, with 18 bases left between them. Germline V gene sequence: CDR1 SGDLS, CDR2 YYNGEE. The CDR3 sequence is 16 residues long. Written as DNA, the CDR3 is TGTGCCAGCAGCCAAAGAGTGGGGATCAGAACAGATACGCAGTATTTT. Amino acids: CASSQRVGIRTDTQYF.

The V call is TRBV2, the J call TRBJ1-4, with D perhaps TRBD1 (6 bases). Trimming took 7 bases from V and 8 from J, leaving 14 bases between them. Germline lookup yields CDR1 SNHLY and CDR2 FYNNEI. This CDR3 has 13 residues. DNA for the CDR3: TGTGCCAGCAAGATCCCCACAGGGGAAAAACTGTTTTTT. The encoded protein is CASKIPTGEKLFF.

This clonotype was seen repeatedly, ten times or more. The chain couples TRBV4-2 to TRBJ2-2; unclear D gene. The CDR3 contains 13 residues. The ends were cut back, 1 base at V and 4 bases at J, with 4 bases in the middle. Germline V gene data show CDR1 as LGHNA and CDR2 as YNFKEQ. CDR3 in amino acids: CASSQVSTGELFF. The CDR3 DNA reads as TGTGCCAGCAGCCAAGTATCCACCGGGGAGCTGTTTTTT.

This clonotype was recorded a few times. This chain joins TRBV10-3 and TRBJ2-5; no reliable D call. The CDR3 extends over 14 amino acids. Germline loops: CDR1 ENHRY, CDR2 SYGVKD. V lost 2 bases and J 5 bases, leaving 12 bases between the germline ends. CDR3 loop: CAISEIGSWETQYF. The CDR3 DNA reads TGTGCCATCAGTGAGATCGGTTCCTGGGAGACCCAGTACTTC.

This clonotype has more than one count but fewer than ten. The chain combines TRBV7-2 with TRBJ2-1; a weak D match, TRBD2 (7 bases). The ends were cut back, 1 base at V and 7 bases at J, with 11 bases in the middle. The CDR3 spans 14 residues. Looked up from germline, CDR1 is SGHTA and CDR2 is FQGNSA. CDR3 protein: CASSLVGGANEQFF. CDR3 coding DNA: TGTGCCAGCAGCTTAGTTGGGGGGGCAAATGAGCAGTTCTTC.

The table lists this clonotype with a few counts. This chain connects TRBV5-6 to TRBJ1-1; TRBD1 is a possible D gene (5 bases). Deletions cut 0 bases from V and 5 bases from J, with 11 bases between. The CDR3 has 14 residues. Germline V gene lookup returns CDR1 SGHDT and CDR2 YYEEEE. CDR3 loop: CASSLAGGTTEAFF. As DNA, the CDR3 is TGTGCCAGCAGCTTGGCCGGGGGGACGACTGAAGCTTTCTTT.

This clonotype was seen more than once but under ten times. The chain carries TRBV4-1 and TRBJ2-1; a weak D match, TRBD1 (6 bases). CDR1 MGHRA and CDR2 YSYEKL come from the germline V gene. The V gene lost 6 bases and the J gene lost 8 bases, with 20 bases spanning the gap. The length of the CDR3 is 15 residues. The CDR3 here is CASRPSGVGSDEQFF. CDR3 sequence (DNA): TGCGCCAGCAGACCTTCAGGGGTGGGGTCGGATGAGCAGTTCTTC.

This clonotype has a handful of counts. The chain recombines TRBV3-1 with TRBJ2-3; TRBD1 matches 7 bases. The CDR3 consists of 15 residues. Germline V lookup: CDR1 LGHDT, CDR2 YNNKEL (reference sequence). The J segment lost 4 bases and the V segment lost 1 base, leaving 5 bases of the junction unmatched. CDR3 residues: CASSQVQGESDTQYF. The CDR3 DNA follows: TGTGCCAGCAGCCAAGTGCAGGGGGAGTCAGATACGCAGTATTTT.